This is a list of T cell receptor beta chains from one sample in a study of post-analysis software for immune sequencing data. TCRdb passed the PCR reads through MiXCR, listing each CDR3 protein once. The sample includes hundreds of thousands of distinct CDR3 sequences, 53% seen only once; the top ten take approximately 4.5%. Sequenced sample: blood. These receptors all come from a girl aged 5-17 years with multiple sclerosis. CDR3s include the opening cysteine and the closing phenylalanine or tryptophan. The D gene is left open where the match is weak. Clone sizes are given selectively: once, few, many, or a class where the clone is expanded.

V gene	J gene	D gene	clone size	CDR3 DNA	CDR3 protein
TRBV12-3/TRBV12-4	TRBJ2-5	.	.	TGTGCCAGCAGTTTACCAGGGCGAGGGGAGACCCAGTACTTC	CASSLPGRGETQYF
TRBV20-1	TRBJ2-3	.	.	TGCAGTGCTAGAGATCCTGGGTTTGGAGATACGCAGTATTTT	CSARDPGFGDTQYF
TRBV20-1	TRBJ2-7	TRBD2	.	TGCAGTGTGCCCGGGACTAGCGGCAACGAGCAGTACTTC	CSVPGTSGNEQYF
TRBV11-2	TRBJ2-6	.	few	TGTGCCAGCAGCGGCCGACAGCTTTCTGGGGCCAACGTCCTGACTTTC	CASSGRQLSGANVLTF
TRBV13	TRBJ2-3	.	few	TGTGCCAGCAGCTCGGGGACCCACCGGGATACGCAGTATTTT	CASSSGTHRDTQYF
TRBV7-3	TRBJ1-1	.	.	TGTGCCAGCAAATCGTATAGGGGGAACACTGAAGCTTTCTTT	CASKSYRGNTEAFF
TRBV25-1	TRBJ1-2	.	.	TGTGCCAGCAGTGAATATGGACGGCCCGATGGCTACACCTTC	CASSEYGRPDGYTF
TRBV10-3	TRBJ1-2	TRBD1	.	TGTGCCACCAGTGATGGGACAGAAGGCTACACCTTC	CATSDGTEGYTF
TRBV7-8	TRBJ2-5	TRBD2	.	TGTGCCAGCAGCCCCGGGACTAGCATACAAGAGACCCAGTACTTC	CASSPGTSIQETQYF
TRBV12-3/TRBV12-4	TRBJ2-1	TRBD2	.	TGTGCCAGCAGTTCCCTAGCGGGAGCGGCCAATGAGCAGTTCTTC	CASSSLAGAANEQFF
TRBV12-3/TRBV12-4	TRBJ1-5	TRBD1	.	TGTGCCAGCAGTTTGAGGGGGCCCCATCAGCCCCAGCATTTT	CASSLRGPHQPQHF
TRBV20-1	TRBJ2-7	TRBD1	few	TGCAGTGCTACTGACAGGGGGCGCAGGAACGAGCAGTACTTC	CSATDRGRRNEQYF
TRBV29-1	TRBJ1-1	.	.	TGCAGCGTTACGGGCCCCTTGGGAACTGAAGCTTTCTTT	CSVTGPLGTEAFF
TRBV5-1	TRBJ2-1	TRBD1	.	TGCGCCAGCAGCTTGGTGACAGGGTTCTACAATGAGCAGTTCTTC	CASSLVTGFYNEQFF
TRBV7-7	TRBJ2-3	TRBD1	few	TGTGCCAGCAGCTTGGGACAGGGGGCGTTCACAGATACGCAGTATTTT	CASSLGQGAFTDTQYF
TRBV6-1	TRBJ2-1	TRBD1	.	TGTGCCAGCAGTCACCAGACAGGGGACCTCTATGAGCAGTTCTTC	CASSHQTGDLYEQFF
TRBV9	TRBJ1-1	.	.	TGTGCCAGCAGCGTAGGGGGGACGAGGAACACTGAAGCTTTCTTT	CASSVGGTRNTEAFF
TRBV29-1	TRBJ2-5	TRBD1	.	TGCAGCGTCAAAGACAGGGGGCAAGAGACCCAGTACTTC	CSVKDRGQETQYF
TRBV28	TRBJ2-3	.	once	TGTGCCAGCAGTCTGACAGGGACGGGAGGAAATACGCAGTATTTT	CASSLTGTGGNTQYF
TRBV2	TRBJ2-1	.	few	TGTGCCAGCAGTGAGACCAGAGTGCAGTTCTTC	CASSETRVQFF
TRBV5-8	TRBJ2-3	TRBD2	.	TGTGCCAGCAGCTGGCGGACTAGCGGGATCACAGATACGCAGTATTTT	CASSWRTSGITDTQYF
TRBV6-2/TRBV6-3	TRBJ2-7	.	.	TGTGCCAGCAGTTACTCTAGGAGGGTTTACAATGAGCAGTACTTC	CASSYSRRVYNEQYF
TRBV20-1	TRBJ2-5	.	.	TGCAGTGCTAGGCAGTCGGTGGTGGGAGAGACTCAGTACTTC	CSARQSVVGETQYF